This T cell receptor beta chain was sequenced for a study of T-cell memory formation after mild COVID-19. Notes on the study in general: Clones contracting day 15 to 85 were balanced CD4/CD8; later expanders leaned CD4+.

TCRdb passed the 5' RACE reads through MiXCR, listing each CDR3 protein once. The profile shows 350,000 to 500,000 distinct CDR3 sequences, roughly 18% of them singletons. This CDR3 is built from 12 residues. Trimming cost V 3 bases and J 5 bases, with 6 bases left between them. Germline V lookup: CDR1 LGHDT, CDR2 YNNKEL (reference sequence). On this clonotype: Antigen unknown.

The source is a man aged 18 to 29 who had mild COVID-19 (a few samples of this study predate the infection). Cell type and time point are not known. The J gene is TRBJ2-3, the V gene TRBV3-1; D gene ambiguous. Material for sequencing was PBMCs or a T cell subset sorted from them (not recorded which). The CDR3 loop is CASSHGLDTQYF. The CDR3 DNA reads TGTGCCAGCAGCCATGGTTTAGATACGCAGTATTTT.